This T cell receptor (beta chain) was profiled in a study of T cells in Graves' hyperthyroidism and ophthalmopathy. From RNA transcripts, TCR beta CDR3 regions were amplified. The study used the HTBI primer set for a first-round RT-PCR of the TCR CDR3. TCRdb called the multiplex PCR reads again in MiXCR, with one record for every CDR3 protein. The table shows about 500,000 distinct CDR3 sequences, with roughly 45% occurring only once. Broader study findings: Among thyroid clonotypes expanded above 0.001, most also appeared in blood. Patients with ophthalmopathy were separated from those with stable hyperthyroidism by a 13 V-J model.

As for this clonotype: Its antigen is currently unknown.

The source material was peripheral blood or thyroid tissue (not recorded which). The receptor was isolated from an adult woman with Graves' disease, either hyperthyroidism or ophthalmopathy (not recorded which).

The CDR3 loop is CASSLISVGTQYF. The CDR3 nucleotides read TGTGCCAGCAGTTTAATATCAGTGGGGACCCAGTACTTC. The V gene is TRBV27, the J gene TRBJ2-5; D not certain. V lost 2 bases, J lost 7 bases, and 11 bases lay in between. This CDR3 is 13 amino acids long. CDR1 is MNHEY, CDR2 SMNVEV, per germline (reference sequence).